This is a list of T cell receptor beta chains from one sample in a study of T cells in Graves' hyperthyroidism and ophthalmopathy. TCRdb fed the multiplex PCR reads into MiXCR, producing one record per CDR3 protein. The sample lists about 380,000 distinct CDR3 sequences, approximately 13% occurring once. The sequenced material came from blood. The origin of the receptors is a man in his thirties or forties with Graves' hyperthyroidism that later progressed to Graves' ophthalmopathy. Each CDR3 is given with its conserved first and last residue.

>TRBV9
CASSVEQGGVTDTQYF
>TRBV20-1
CSARGLAGPLSTDTQYF
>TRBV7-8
CASSLGGGGGARDTQYF
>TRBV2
CASVEGDEQYF
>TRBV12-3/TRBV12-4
CASRDRLDNQPQHF
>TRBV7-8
CASSLPPWVAGEKGTQYF
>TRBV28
CASAYIVNTEAFF
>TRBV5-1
CASSPSGRENTEAFF
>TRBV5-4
CASSLGRDKRNSPLHF
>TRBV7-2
CASSFRLTNNYGYTF
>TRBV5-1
CASKERISYEQYF
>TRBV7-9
CASSPKPGTPKRERYGYTF
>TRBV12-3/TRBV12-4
CASSSVVTEQYF